Shown below are 11 T cell receptor beta chains from a single sample sequenced in a study of molecular identifiers for immune sequencing clone quantification. TCRdb fed the PCR reads into MiXCR, producing one record per CDR3 protein. The sample has about 640,000 distinct CDR3 sequences; roughly 21% are singletons. Sequencing was carried out using naive CD8+ T cells from blood, with Jurkat cell RNA spiked in. Specified subset: FACS-sorted CD8+CD4-CCR7+CD45RA+ naive T cells. The receptors here all came from a human donor in good health. Some libraries in this study had Jurkat cell RNA spiked in.

The chain is built from TRBV30 and TRBJ2-2; D gene unclear. V lost 0 bases and J 3 bases, leaving 5 bases between the germline ends. CDR1 GTSNPN and CDR2 SVGIG come from the germline V gene (reference sequence). The CDR3 has 13 amino acids. CDR3 amino acids: CAWSVMDTGELFF. In nucleotides, the CDR3 is TGTGCCTGGAGTGTGATGGACACCGGGGAGCTGTTTTTT.

In the case of this clonotype: An end of the junction differs from the germline gene, which may be a read error. This chain connects TRBV3-1 to TRBJ2-5; D possibly corresponds to TRBD2 (7 bases). This CDR3 spans 14 amino acids. Looked up from germline, CDR1 is LGHDT and CDR2 is YNNKEL (reference sequence). The CDR3 loop is CTSRGGLSQETQYF. The CDR3 region has the DNA TGTACCAGCAGAGGGGGACTATCTCAAGAGACCCAGTACTTC.

As concerns this clonotype: A much larger clone sits a single nucleotide away, making a read error possible. The chain recombines TRBV4-3 with TRBJ2-3; D may match TRBD1 or TRBD2 (5 bases each). This CDR3 is built from 15 residues. V lost 0 bases and J 8 bases, leaving 15 bases between the germline ends. Germline V gene lookup returns CDR1 LGHNA and CDR2 YSLEER. The DNA for the CDR3 is TGCGCCAGCAGCCAAGATCGCGCTACAGGAGGTACGCAGTATTTT. Amino acid sequence: CASSQDRATGGTQYF.

This clonotype was counted between two and nine times. The rearrangement joins TRBV11-2 to TRBJ2-7; no reliable D call. The CDR3 loop spans 15 amino acids. CDR1 is SGHAT, CDR2 FQNNGV, per germline. The ends were cut back, 0 bases at V and 3 bases at J, with 12 bases in the middle. The CDR3 DNA reads TGTGCCAGCAGCTTAGATCCCCAGGCCAGCTACGAGCAGTACTTC. Residues: CASSLDPQASYEQYF. Variable domain in full (rest from reference TRBV11-2 and TRBJ2-7): EAGVAQSPRYKIIEKRQSVAFWCNPISGHATLYWYQQILGQGPKLLIQFQNNGVVDDSQLPKDRFSAERLKGVDSTLKIQPAKLEDSAVYLCASSLDPQASYEQYFGPGTRLTVT.

About this clonotype itself: This clone may be a read error of a much larger clone one base away. It is likely a read error, because the conserved phenylalanine at the end of the CDR3 is missing. The J gene is TRBJ2-3, the V gene TRBV4-2; 7 bases map to TRBD2. Trimming at V came to 0 bases and at J to 4 bases, leaving 10 bases not matched to a gene. The germline gives CDR1 LGHNA, CDR2 YNFKEQ. The CDR3 totals 17 residues. The CDR3 here is CASSQDGGGRGSDTQYL. The CDR3, as DNA: TGTGCCAGCAGCCAAGATGGCGGCGGGAGAGGCTCAGATACGCAGTATCTT.

A note on this clonotype: This may arise from a read error, as a much more abundant clone is one base away. V and J are TRBV10-3 and TRBJ2-7; the D gene is possibly TRBD2 (6 bases). CDR3 length: 14 amino acids. Germline-derived CDR1 and CDR2 are ENHRY and SYGVKD. The V and J ends lost 8 bases and 4 bases respectively, with 18 bases between them. The CDR3 nucleotides are TGTGCCATCGACCGCAAGGAGGGGACGTACGAGCAGTACTTC. Its translation: CAIDRKEGTYEQYF.

This clonotype appeared many times. This chain joins TRBV6-5 and TRBJ2-5; 7 nucleotides line up with TRBD2. Trimming cost V 2 bases and J 2 bases; bases outside gene matches: 5. The CDR3 runs 15 residues. Per germline, CDR1 MNHEY and CDR2 SVGAGI. CDR3 in DNA: TGTGCCAGCAGTTACGGGAGGGCAGTTCAAGAGACCCAGTACTTC. Protein product: CASSYGRAVQETQYF.

This clonotype was detected many times. The chain joins TRBV5-6 to TRBJ1-5; D gene uncertain. The length of the CDR3 is 15 residues. V lost 1 base to trimming and J lost 4 bases, with 12 bases between them. Germline CDR1 SGHDT, CDR2 YYEEEE. The CDR3 reads CASSLYRAMNQPQHF. CDR3 nucleotide sequence: TGTGCCAGCAGCTTGTATCGGGCCATGAATCAGCCCCAGCATTTT.

This clonotype was found many times. The rearrangement uses TRBV30 and TRBJ2-3, with D possibly TRBD2 on 6 matching bases. V lost 2 bases and J lost 5, with 17 bases in between. Germline V CDR1 and CDR2: GTSNPN, SVGIG (reference sequence). The CDR3 is 15 residues long. CDR3 amino acids: CAWSWVAGREDTQYF. As DNA, the CDR3 is TGTGCCTGGAGTTGGGTGGCAGGGCGGGAAGATACGCAGTATTTT.

A few counts support this clonotype. The CDR3 nucleotides read TGCAGCGTTGAAGGGGGACACAACTACGAGCAGTACTTC. Protein: CSVEGGHNYEQYF. The chain combines TRBV29-1 with TRBJ2-7, with D maybe TRBD1 (6 bases). The V gene's germline CDR1 is SQVTM and CDR2 ANQGSEA. The CDR3 is made up of 13 amino acids. V was pared by 1 base and J by 3 bases, with 10 bases between.

There are many counts of this clonotype. Here the CDR3 reads CASRSWAGGTDTQYF. The DNA for the CDR3 is TGTGCCAGCCGGTCGTGGGCTGGGGGCACAGATACGCAGTATTTT. This chain joins TRBV27 and TRBJ2-3; the D is unclear. CDR1 MNHEY and CDR2 SMNVEV come from the germline V gene (reference sequence). The CDR3 is 15 amino acids. V lost 8 bases and J lost 1, with 16 bases in between.